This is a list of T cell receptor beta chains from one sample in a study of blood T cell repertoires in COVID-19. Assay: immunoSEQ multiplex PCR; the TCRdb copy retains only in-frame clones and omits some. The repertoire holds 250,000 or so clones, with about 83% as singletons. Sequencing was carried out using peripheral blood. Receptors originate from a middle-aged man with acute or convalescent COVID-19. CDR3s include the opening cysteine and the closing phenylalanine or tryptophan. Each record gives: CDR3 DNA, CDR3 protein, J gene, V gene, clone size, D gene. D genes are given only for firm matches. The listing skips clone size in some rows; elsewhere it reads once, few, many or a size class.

TGTGCCAGCAGCGTAGAGCCCGCGACAGGGGATCAGTTCTTC CASSVEPATGDQFF TRBJ2-1 TRBV9 NA TRBD1
TGTGCCATCAGGGATTCGGGACAAGATAATTCACCCCTCCACTTT CAIRDSGQDNSPLHF TRBJ1-6 TRBV10-3 NA NA
TGTGCCAGCAGCCACTCGACTACCACAGATACGCAGTATTTT CASSHSTTTDTQYF TRBJ2-3 TRBV3-1/TRBV3-2 few NA
TGTGCCAGCAGCCAAGAGCGGGGAGGGACTCGGCAGCCCCAGCATTTT CASSQERGGTRQPQHF TRBJ1-5 TRBV4-2 NA NA
TGTGCCAGCAGATCGGGGGGACAAGAGACCCAGTACTTC CASRSGGQETQYF TRBJ2-5 TRBV6-5 NA TRBD2
TGTGCCAGCTCACCATTCGTGTCGACAGATCATTCCGGGGAGCTGTTTTTT CASSPFVSTDHSGELFF TRBJ2-2 TRBV18 NA NA
TGTGCCAGCAGTTCAGGGGGTTCCTACGAGCAGTACTTC CASSSGGSYEQYF TRBJ2-7 TRBV6-5 NA TRBD1
TGTGCCACCAGCAGAGAGCGGGAGTCCTACAATGAGCAGTTCTTC CATSRERESYNEQFF TRBJ2-1 TRBV15 once TRBD2
TGTGCCAGCAGTAAGACAGGATACAATGAGCAGTTCTTC CASSKTGYNEQFF TRBJ2-1 TRBV28 NA NA
TGTGCCAGCTTGACTAGCGGGGAGCAGCCCCAGCATTTT CASLTSGEQPQHF TRBJ1-5 TRBV6-5 NA NA
TGTGCCAGCTCGCCCAGCGGCCTTGATGGCTACACCTTC CASSPSGLDGYTF TRBJ1-2 TRBV12-3/TRBV12-4 few NA
TGTGCCAGCAGCGTTTCTAGCGGATTCTCCTACGAGCAGTACTTC CASSVSSGFSYEQYF TRBJ2-7 TRBV9 NA TRBD2
TGTGCCAGCAGTTTATGGGAGGGGGGGCCTCTGCGGCAGTTCTTC CASSLWEGGPLRQFF TRBJ2-1 TRBV27 few NA
TGTGCCAGCAGATACGGGGACGAAGCGGGCGGCTACACCTTC CASRYGDEAGGYTF TRBJ1-2 TRBV2 NA NA
TGCAGCGCCAGGACAGGGGGTAACTATGGCTACACCTTC CSARTGGNYGYTF TRBJ1-2 TRBV29-1 NA TRBD1
TGTGCCAGCTCACCAAGCCTAGGGGCTTGGAACACTGAAGCTTTCTTT CASSPSLGAWNTEAFF TRBJ1-1 TRBV18 NA NA
TGTGCCAGCAGCCTTAACTGGGGAGGGGATCAGCCCCAGCATTTT CASSLNWGGDQPQHF TRBJ1-5 TRBV7-2 NA NA
TGTGCCAGCAGTGAAGGTTCCCAGGGGCCTTTTGTCCTCCACTTT CASSEGSQGPFVLHF TRBJ1-6 TRBV2 NA NA
TGTGCCAGCACGGACAGGTTCTATGAGCAGTTCTTC CASTDRFYEQFF TRBJ2-1 TRBV6-5 NA TRBD1
TGCGCCAGCTCGGCCTCCGGGACTAGCGGGGTCGAGCAGTACTTC CASSASGTSGVEQYF TRBJ2-7 TRBV5-1 NA TRBD2
TGTGCCATCAGTGAGTCGACCCGAAACTACAGGGAGGGAGGCTATGGCTACACCTTC CAISESTRNYREGGYGYTF TRBJ1-2 TRBV10-3 NA NA
TGTGCCACCAGCAGAGATATCGGCTACGAGCAGTACTTC CATSRDIGYEQYF TRBJ2-7 TRBV15 NA NA
TGTGCCAGCAGCTTAAACAGTGGTGTGGGGCGGAACACTGAAGCTTTCTTT CASSLNSGVGRNTEAFF TRBJ1-1 TRBV7-3 NA NA
TGTGCCAGCCACGGACAGTTAAATGGAAACACCATATATTTT CASHGQLNGNTIYF TRBJ1-3 TRBV6-6 NA NA
TGTGCCAGCAGCCAACAGGGCAACAATGAGCAGTTCTTC CASSQQGNNEQFF TRBJ2-1 TRBV3-1/TRBV3-2 few NA
TGTGCCAGCAGCTTCCGACAGGGCGCTGAAGCTTTCTTT CASSFRQGAEAFF TRBJ1-1 TRBV7-9 once TRBD1
TGCGCCAGCAGTGCCGGGACAGGGAGGAACACTGAAGCTTTCTTT CASSAGTGRNTEAFF TRBJ1-1 TRBV10-1 NA TRBD1
TGTGCCAGCAGCTCACAAGCGGGAGGGCGGGTGGAGCAGTTCTTC CASSSQAGGRVEQFF TRBJ2-1 TRBV11-2 NA TRBD2
TGTGCCAGCAGCTTAGGAGGAGAGGCGAAGCAGTACTTC CASSLGGEAKQYF TRBJ2-7 TRBV7-9 NA NA
TGTGCCAGCAGCTTAGTTAGTACAGGGGTTGGTTCTGGCTACACCTTC CASSLVSTGVGSGYTF TRBJ1-2 TRBV7-6 once TRBD1
TGTGCCAGCAGCGCCGGACTGGGACAGGGGTTTCAGCCCCAGCATTTT CASSAGLGQGFQPQHF TRBJ1-5 TRBV5-6 NA TRBD1
TGTGCCAGCTCAGCAGCGAAGAACTTCAGGGTGGATGGCTACACCTTC CASSAAKNFRVDGYTF TRBJ1-2 TRBV18 NA NA
TGTGCCAGCAGTTACTACAAATACGAGCAGTACTTC CASSYYKYEQYF TRBJ2-7 TRBV6-2/TRBV6-3 NA NA
TGTGCCAGTAGTCTGCGGGACAGACAACGAACCGGGGAGCTGTTTTTT CASSLRDRQRTGELFF TRBJ2-2 TRBV19 NA NA
TGTGCCAGCAGCTCCGGACACGAATATCAGCCCCAGCATTTT CASSSGHEYQPQHF TRBJ1-5 TRBV7-9 few NA
TGTGCCAGTACCAGACAGGGTGTGGGTGAAGCTTTCTTT CASTRQGVGEAFF TRBJ1-1 TRBV19 NA TRBD1
TGTGCCAGCAGCTTAGGGGGGACAGAGGAAACACCCATATATTTT CASSLGGTEETPIYF TRBJ1-3 TRBV7-6 NA TRBD1
TGTGCCAGCAGCTTACAGGGGATTACTTCACCCCTCCACTTT CASSLQGITSPLHF TRBJ1-6 TRBV5-4 NA TRBD1
TGTGCCAGCAGTCCTCGTCCCTACGAGCAGTACTTC CASSPRPYEQYF TRBJ2-7 TRBV6-5 NA NA
TGTGCCAGCAGCCGGGGGACTAGCGGTGATGAGCAGTTCTTC CASSRGTSGDEQFF TRBJ2-1 TRBV7-2 once TRBD2
TGTGCCAGCAGCTTAGCAGAAACAGGGGCTCAGCCCCAGCATTTT CASSLAETGAQPQHF TRBJ1-5 TRBV7-8 NA TRBD1
TGTGCCAGCAGACAGGGGGCGCCGGCGTGGCAGTACTTC CASRQGAPAWQYF TRBJ2-7 TRBV12-3/TRBV12-4 NA TRBD1
TGTGCCACCAGTTTAGGCGGGACTAGCGCTACAGATACGCAGTATTTT CATSLGGTSATDTQYF TRBJ2-3 TRBV24-1 NA TRBD2
TGTGCCAGCAGCGGACAGGGGGGATTCACAGATACGCAGTATTTT CASSGQGGFTDTQYF TRBJ2-3 TRBV25-1 NA TRBD1
TGTGCCAGCAGCTACCCCCAACACGAGACTAGCGGGAAGTACAATGAGCAGTTCTTC CASSYPQHETSGKYNEQFF TRBJ2-1 TRBV11-2 few TRBD2
TGTGCCAGCAGCCCTGCGGGGAGGGGTAATCAGCCCCAGCATTTT CASSPAGRGNQPQHF TRBJ1-5 TRBV3-1/TRBV3-2 NA NA
TGTGCCATCAGTGAGTCGGACAGGTCCTACGAGCAGTACTTC CAISESDRSYEQYF TRBJ2-7 TRBV10-3 NA TRBD1
TGTGCCAGCAGTTGGGGACAGGGCCCTTCACCCCTCCACTTT CASSWGQGPSPLHF TRBJ1-6 TRBV27 NA TRBD1
TGTGCCAGCAGCTTAAGCGGGGGAAGTACCGGGGAGCTGTTTTTT CASSLSGGSTGELFF TRBJ2-2 TRBV7-8 NA TRBD2
TGTGCCAGCAGTTTATCGCAAGCAGGGAACTATGGCTACACCTTC CASSLSQAGNYGYTF TRBJ1-2 TRBV27 NA NA
TGTGCCATCAGTGACCTACAGGGTTCGGTAAATGAGCAGTTCTTC CAISDLQGSVNEQFF TRBJ2-1 TRBV10-3 NA NA
TGTGCCAGCAGTTACTCGATTGGTACTAGCGGAAGCACAGATACGCAGTATTTT CASSYSIGTSGSTDTQYF TRBJ2-3 TRBV6-2/TRBV6-3 NA TRBD2
TGCGCCAGCAGCCTTAGACTGTACTCAGGGGATCAGCCCCAGCATTTT CASSLRLYSGDQPQHF TRBJ1-5 TRBV4-1 NA NA
TGTGCCAGCGGATTCCTAGCGGAGAACTACGAGCAGTACTTC CASGFLAENYEQYF TRBJ2-7 TRBV9 NA TRBD2
TGTGCCACCAGCTCCAGGACAGACGGTACCGTCTACACCTTC CATSSRTDGTVYTF TRBJ1-2 TRBV15 NA NA
TGTGCCAGCAGCCCCCTTGCGGGAGGAGATACGCAGTATTTT CASSPLAGGDTQYF TRBJ2-3 TRBV14 NA TRBD2
TGTGCCAGCAGTTCAAGGGGCTACGAGCAGTACTTC CASSSRGYEQYF TRBJ2-7 TRBV12-3/TRBV12-4 NA NA
TGCAGTGCTAGTAACCCGGAGGGTCGTTACGAGCAGTACTTC CSASNPEGRYEQYF TRBJ2-7 TRBV20-1 few NA